The sequence of this T cell receptor beta chain was determined in a study of OX40 agonist ivuxolimab in advanced cancers. Regarding the study as a whole: The study found among the lowest clonal expansion in partial responders at 0.1-3.0 mg/kg.

Trimming left V 10 bases short and J 0 bases short, with 12 bases between. In germline, CDR1 is LNHDA, CDR2 SQIVND (reference sequence). The CDR3 has 13 amino acids. The method was immunoSEQ multiplex PCR; TCRdb's version includes in-frame clones alone and lacks a portion of them. The sample carries roughly 70,000 clones, about 85% recorded once. On this clone itself: Its cognate antigen is unknown.

This material consisted of CD4+ or CD8+ T cells sorted from blood, taken in a trial of the OX40 agonist ivuxolimab. This TCR came from an adult with an advanced solid tumor such as melanoma, head and neck, liver or kidney cancer. This rearrangement joins TRBV19 to TRBJ1-1; D call uncertain. CDR3 DNA: TGTGCCACATCAGCCTCAATGAACACTGAAGCTTTCTTT. This translates into CATSASMNTEAFF.